The sequence of this TCR beta chain was determined in a study of cytomegalovirus exposure and HLA in healthy donors. Study outcomes and limitations: Reportedly, a later analysis found an Asian-associated ancestry cluster had fewer N-insertions than the approximately 700-donor mean. Indistinguishable V segments, including TRBV6-2 and TRBV6-3, were excluded. Information on immune exposure was restricted to one variable (CMV serostatus).

The PCR had 60 Vbeta and 13 Jbeta primers. Repertoires were generated with immunoSEQ multiplex PCR, while TCRdb's copy carries only in-frame clones and drops some. The top ten hold roughly 2.5% of the sample, which has 65,000 to 90,000 clones, roughly 85% seen once. CDR1 and CDR2 from the germline V gene are MNHNS and SASEGT. This CDR3 has 20 residues. Trimming shortened V by 4 bases and J by 2 bases, and 30 bases separated the two germline ends. Of note for this clone: The antigen is not known.

The chain employs TRBV6-1 and TRBJ2-7, with a possible D match to TRBD1 (6 bases). This clonotype was obtained from a man aged 25 to 40 in good health and CMV-seronegative. The sample was PBMCs. This CDR3 reads CASSGTLSGATYLTPYEQYF. CDR3 DNA: TGTGCCAGCAGTGGAACCCTGTCAGGGGCGACATATCTGACCCCCTACGAGCAGTACTTC.